This TCR beta chain derives from a study of cytomegalovirus exposure and HLA in healthy donors. Profiling relied on immunoSEQ multiplex PCR, and the TCRdb table lists in-frame clones only, not all of them. The table shows some 140,000 clones, with around four fifths occurring only once. The clonotype originates from a man aged 30-40 years in good health and CMV-seropositive. The specimen was PBMCs.

The CDR3 nucleotides read TGTGCCAGCAGTTACCCAGGCACAGATACGCAGTATTTT. As protein: CASSYPGTDTQYF. The rearrangement uses TRBV6-6 and TRBJ2-3; D unclear. Trimming took off 2 bases at V and 1 base at J, with 4 bases between the two ends. Germline CDR1 MNHNY, CDR2 SVGAGI (reference sequence). The CDR3 runs to 13 residues.